This T cell receptor (beta chain) comes out of a study of blood T cells in healthy people across ages. The study's findings and limits: The study found more naive CD4+ cells and higher diversity in long-lived than aged donors. Across samples, TCR beta diversity tracked strongly with naive T cell percentage.

Combining a sample-barcoded 5' primer with a J-beta primer mix, a second PCR ran for 7 to 11 cycles. MiXCR, applied by TCRdb to the 5' RACE reads, yields one record per CDR3 protein. The sample contains roughly 1.5 million distinct CDR3 sequences, roughly two fifths of which appear only once. On this clonotype: Its antigen remains unidentified.

At least 5.5 micrograms of total RNA were extracted per sample. From germline, CDR1 is LGHNA and CDR2 YNFKEQ. This CDR3 region has 14 residues. Sequenced input: blood. The V call is TRBV4-2, the J call TRBJ2-4; D may correspond to TRBD1 or TRBD2 (5 bases each). The better agreement between TRBJ2-7 and the DNA end casts doubt on the J call. The source of this sequence is a woman younger than 35 in good health. CDR3 bases: TGTGCCAGCAGCCATTCCGGGACCCCCTACGAGCAGTACTTC. Encoded protein: CASSHSGTPYEQYF.